This T cell receptor (beta chain) was identified during a study of T cell changes during pregnancy in multiple sclerosis (dated by TCRdb to the late 2010s). Looking at the study overall: The study examined how the T cell repertoire changed over the course of pregnancy in women with multiple sclerosis.

From the cysteine up to the phenylalanine, the CDR3 has a length of 14 residues. CDR3 DNA only is kept here, 42 bases in frame from base 1. Cut back by 3 bases and 4 bases, the V and J ends lie 10 bases apart. From the germline V gene, CDR1 is MNHNS and CDR2 is SASEGT. Libraries came from the immunoSEQ multiplex PCR assay. TCRdb limited this immuneACCESS table to in-frame rearrangements with V and J called. A share of clones is missing; checked studies link under half to unresolved V genes, and the rest is unexplained. This sample gives 35,000 to 40,000 clones in total; more than 85% of them show up just once. The biggest ten clones account for more than 5% of the sample. Notes on this clone: The clone's antigen remains unknown. Per-nucleotide qualities are absent, and no much larger clonotype sits a single base away.

This sequence uses TRBV6-1 and TRBJ2-1; the D region possibly corresponds to TRBD2 (5 bases align). The source of this sequence is a female donor with multiple sclerosis, enrolled in a pregnancy study. Sequencing was performed on CD8+ T cells from peripheral blood mononuclear cells, taken in the third trimester of pregnancy. The bases are TGTGCCAGCAGTGACTCCGGAGGTTACAATGAGCAGTTCTTC. It translates to CASSDSGGYNEQFF.